The rows below give T cell receptor beta chains drawn from one sample of a study of human T cells and chemical hapten exposure. TCRdb re-called the RACE reads through MiXCR, storing one row per CDR3 protein. The sample yields approximately 82,000 distinct CDR3 sequences, 10% to 15% seen once. The sample was whole blood, taken in connection with sensitization to the hapten diphenylcyclopropenone (DPC). The receptors come from a woman aged 60-75 years with alopecia areata. Some clones in this sample may be carry-over from other donors' samples. CDR3s include the opening cysteine and the closing phenylalanine or tryptophan. The order of the fields is J gene, V gene, D gene, clone size, CDR3 protein, CDR3 DNA. D genes are given only for firm matches. For some rows the clone size is stated as once, few or many, or as a class when expanded; others skip it.

TRBJ1-6	TRBV2	.	.	CASSEGQLNSPLHF	TGTGCCAGCAGTGAGGGTCAGCTCAATTCACCCCTCCACTTT
TRBJ1-1	TRBV7-8	.	.	CASSLDRNTEAFF	TGTGCCAGCAGCTTAGACAGGAACACTGAAGCTTTCTTT
TRBJ2-5	TRBV9	TRBD2	.	CASSVDQRGQETQYF	TGTGCCAGCAGCGTAGACCAGCGGGGCCAAGAGACCCAGTACTTC
TRBJ2-3	TRBV7-2	TRBD2	few	CASSPGLAGGLTQYF	TGTGCCAGCAGCCCGGGACTAGCGGGGGGGCTAACGCAGTATTTT
TRBJ1-1	TRBV3-1	.	few	CASSLNHGQTEAFF	TGTGCCAGCAGCCTAAACCACGGACAGACTGAAGCTTTCTTT
TRBJ1-5	TRBV6-6	.	many	CASIPGAYSNQPQHF	TGTGCCAGCATCCCCGGGGCCTATAGCAATCAGCCCCAGCATTTT
TRBJ2-2	TRBV7-2	.	many	CASSLGLANTGELFF	TGTGCCAGCAGCTTGGGCCTAGCGAACACCGGGGAGCTGTTTTTT
TRBJ1-5	TRBV18	.	few	CASSPGSHQPQHF	TGTGCCAGCTCACCAGGCTCCCATCAGCCCCAGCATTTT
TRBJ2-7	TRBV11-2	TRBD2	.	CASSVDGGAYEQYF	TGTGCCAGCAGCGTCGATGGGGGGGCCTACGAGCAGTACTTC
TRBJ2-3	TRBV6-5	TRBD1	many	CASSYGDRGGADTQYF	TGTGCCAGCAGTTATGGGGACAGGGGAGGTGCAGATACGCAGTATTTT
TRBJ1-6	TRBV20-1	.	few	CSAATEETYNSPLHF	TGCAGTGCAGCCACGGAGGAAACCTATAATTCACCCCTCCACTTT
TRBJ2-1	TRBV6-1	.	.	CASRRVLGDEQFF	TGTGCCAGCAGGCGGGTGTTGGGTGATGAGCAGTTCTTC
TRBJ1-6	TRBV20-1	.	many	CSATCEGFTYNSPLHF	TGCAGTGCTACGTGTGAGGGGTTCACCTATAATTCACCCCTCCACTTT
TRBJ1-5	TRBV20-1	.	.	CSAREGAQPQHF	TGCAGTGCTAGAGAGGGTGCTCAGCCCCAGCATTTT
TRBJ1-1	TRBV5-6	TRBD1	many	CASSKTGGWRTEAFF	TGTGCCAGCAGCAAGACAGGGGGATGGAGGACTGAAGCTTTCTTT
TRBJ1-1	TRBV12-3/TRBV12-4	TRBD1	few	CASSFDRGRPEAFF	TGTGCCAGCAGTTTCGACAGGGGGCGCCCTGAAGCTTTCTTT
TRBJ2-3	TRBV10-3	TRBD2	.	CAISRLAGGPDTQYF	TGTGCCATCAGCAGACTAGCGGGGGGTCCAGATACGCAGTATTTT
TRBJ1-2	TRBV20-1	.	many	CSATVGGQAPLDYTF	TGCAGTGCAACTGTGGGCGGTCAGGCCCCTTTGGACTACACCTTC
TRBJ1-2	TRBV4-1	.	.	CASSQATGVSYGYTF	TGCGCCAGCAGCCAAGCTACAGGAGTTTCATATGGCTACACCTTC
TRBJ2-3	TRBV7-2	.	few	CASSLYLAQRTDTQYF	TGTGCCAGCAGCTTATACCTAGCCCAACGCACAGATACGCAGTATTTT
TRBJ1-1	TRBV7-9	TRBD1	many	CASSLQGAKTEAFF	TGTGCCAGCAGCTTACAGGGGGCCAAGACTGAAGCTTTCTTT
TRBJ2-7	TRBV5-1	.	.	CASSLEGGRPYEQYF	TGCGCCAGCAGCTTGGAGGGGGGACGACCCTACGAGCAGTACTTC
TRBJ2-6	TRBV24-1	TRBD1	many	CATSEGQGTPGANVLTF	TGTGCCACCAGTGAAGGACAGGGGACGCCTGGGGCCAACGTCCTGACTTTC
TRBJ1-1	TRBV5-6	TRBD1	.	CASRKTGAEAFF	TGTGCCAGCAGGAAGACAGGGGCTGAAGCTTTCTTT
TRBJ2-1	TRBV9	.	many	CASTTVGGPNEQFF	TGTGCCAGCACCACCGTTGGCGGGCCGAATGAGCAGTTCTTC
TRBJ1-3	TRBV12-2	.	few	CASRSKVTSSGNTIYF	TGTGCAAGTCGCTCTAAAGTAACAAGCTCTGGAAACACCATATATTTT